The clone carrying this T cell receptor beta chain was observed a single time. Its antigen is not known. This CDR3 is 13 amino acids long. The germline V gene encodes CDR1 DFQATT and CDR2 SNEGSKA (reference sequence). Sample-barcoded 5' priming and a J-beta primer mix drove a second PCR of roughly 7 to 11 cycles. Carrying 12 random nucleotides, a template-switch adaptor labeled each individual cDNA molecule. CDR3-containing paired-end reads numbered at least 2.5 million in each sample. TCRdb reprocessed the 5' RACE reads via MiXCR and lists one record per CDR3 protein. Of about 1.4 million distinct CDR3 sequences listed, approximately 63% were seen once; the top ten hold over 5.5%. This specimen belongs to a study of blood T cells in healthy people across ages. Whole-study results and caveats: Significant beta diversity loss was already apparent by age approximately 40, declining roughly linearly.

The TCR sequence derives from a young man in good health. This chain connects TRBV20-1 to TRBJ2-7; D gene unclear. Sequenced material: blood. DNA for the CDR3: TGCAGCTGGGGTTTGGCCCCCTCCTACGAGCAGTACTTC. It specifies CSWGLAPSYEQYF.